The rows below give T cell receptor beta chains drawn from one sample of a study of T cell responses to AZD1222 COVID-19 vaccine. Sequencing was performed with immunoSEQ multiplex PCR; in TCRdb, only in-frame clones are kept and a portion is missing. Altogether approximately 100,000 clones are present, around 87% being singletons, with the ten largest covering 4.4%. The sequenced sample was peripheral blood, obtained 28 days after the second AZD1222 dose. The origin of the receptors is an adult who received the AZD1222 COVID-19 vaccine. Each CDR3 is given with its conserved first and last residue. D genes are given only for firm matches. Clone size is shown for a subset of rows, as once, few, many or a class of expanded clone.

CDR3 DNA	CDR3 protein	D gene	clone size	V gene	J gene
TGCAGTGTAGGGGGGGGACAGGGTGACCAGGGCTACACCTTC	CSVGGGQGDQGYTF	TRBD1	.	TRBV29-1	TRBJ1-2
TGTGCCAGCAGCCGACAGAGGGGCGGGGGCTACTTCTACGAGCAGTACTTC	CASSRQRGGGYFYEQYF	.	.	TRBV7-9	TRBJ2-7
TGTGCCAGTAGTTTCGGGGCAGCAGATACGCAGTATTTT	CASSFGAADTQYF	.	few	TRBV19	TRBJ2-3
TGTGCCAGCAGCCACTTAAGCGGAGGCGACACTGAAGCTTTCTTT	CASSHLSGGDTEAFF	.	.	TRBV5-8	TRBJ1-1
TGTGCCAGCAACAGAAGGGGGGGGGCCGTCTCGTACAATGAGCAGTTCTTC	CASNRRGGAVSYNEQFF	.	.	TRBV27	TRBJ2-1
TGTGCCAGCTCACCGCGGCCCTTTGCAACTAATGAAAAACTGTTTTTT	CASSPRPFATNEKLFF	.	.	TRBV18	TRBJ1-4
TGTGCCAGCAGGGGCTTACCGGGACTAGCGGGGGGACACAATGAGCAGTTCTTC	CASRGLPGLAGGHNEQFF	TRBD2	.	TRBV5-6	TRBJ2-1
TGTGCCAGCAGCCACTACTCTGGAAACACCATATATTTT	CASSHYSGNTIYF	.	.	TRBV7-9	TRBJ1-3
TGTGCCAGCAGCCAATTTGGGACTAGCGCCGGGACAGATACGCAGTATTTT	CASSQFGTSAGTDTQYF	TRBD2	.	TRBV2	TRBJ2-3
TGTGCCTGGGAAAGGGACCAACTGCATGGCTACACCTTC	CAWERDQLHGYTF	.	.	TRBV30	TRBJ1-2
TGTGCCAGCAGTGAATCCAGACCGAACACTGAAGCTTTCTTT	CASSESRPNTEAFF	.	.	TRBV25-1	TRBJ1-1
TGTGCCAGCAGCTTAGGTGGGACGGAATCCTACGAGCAGTACTTC	CASSLGGTESYEQYF	.	once	TRBV11-1	TRBJ2-7
TGCGCCAGCAGCCAAGAGAAGCGCTACGCCCAAAGGCAGTTCTTC	CASSQEKRYAQRQFF	.	once	TRBV4-3	TRBJ2-1
TGTGCCAGCAGCGTAGACGGGACAGGGAAGGACTATGGCTACACCTTC	CASSVDGTGKDYGYTF	TRBD1	.	TRBV9	TRBJ1-2
TGTGCCAGCAGCTTACGGCGGTCTTCCTACAATGAGCAGTTCTTC	CASSLRRSSYNEQFF	.	.	TRBV13	TRBJ2-1
TGTGCCAGCAGCCAAGGTGACGGTCGCACAGATACGCAGTATTTT	CASSQGDGRTDTQYF	.	.	TRBV3-1/TRBV3-2	TRBJ2-3
TGTGCCAGCAGGCGACAGCGATCAACTTACAATGAGCAGTTCTTC	CASRRQRSTYNEQFF	.	once	TRBV11-1	TRBJ2-1
TGTGCCAGCAGCTTAGACAGTAAGGAAAAACTGTTTTTT	CASSLDSKEKLFF	.	once	TRBV7-8	TRBJ1-4
TGTGCCAGCAGCTCCGGAGTGGAGCAGTACTTC	CASSSGVEQYF	.	.	TRBV13	TRBJ2-7
TGTGCCAGCAGGTCACAGGGGGCGGGCGGGGAGCTGTTTTTT	CASRSQGAGGELFF	TRBD1	.	TRBV28	TRBJ2-2
TGCAGTGCTAGTCCAGTGGCCCCTAACACAGATACGCAGTATTTT	CSASPVAPNTDTQYF	.	.	TRBV20-1	TRBJ2-3
TGTGCCAGCAGTTTTATCCGCTGGCGGGGAGGAACAGATACGCAGTATTTT	CASSFIRWRGGTDTQYF	.	.	TRBV28	TRBJ2-3
TGTGCCAGCAGCGCGTCGAACAGGGATGGCTATGGCTACACCTTC	CASSASNRDGYGYTF	.	.	TRBV7-9	TRBJ1-2
TGTGCCAGCAGTTACTTCGGTAGCGGATCCACAGATACGCAGTATTTT	CASSYFGSGSTDTQYF	.	.	TRBV6-5	TRBJ2-3
TGTGCCAGCAGCTTAGGCGCCCTTGGAGCGGGGGCCTACGAGCAGTACTTC	CASSLGALGAGAYEQYF	TRBD2	few	TRBV7-2	TRBJ2-7
TGTGCCAGCAGCCATGAGACAGACGGTTATTATGGCTACACCTTC	CASSHETDGYYGYTF	.	.	TRBV14	TRBJ1-2
TGTGCCACCAGTAGCTGGGGTGGCTACGAGCAGTACTTC	CATSSWGGYEQYF	.	.	TRBV24-1	TRBJ2-7
TGTGCCAGCAGCGTAAACTCCCTAGCCAAAAACATTCAGTACTTC	CASSVNSLAKNIQYF	.	once	TRBV9	TRBJ2-4
TGTGCCACCAGTGAAACAGGGGCTGATGGCTACACCTTC	CATSETGADGYTF	TRBD1	.	TRBV24-1	TRBJ1-2
TGTGCCTCCCAACCGGCGCGGGGAGGAGCCTACGAGCAGTACTTC	CASQPARGGAYEQYF	.	.	TRBV19	TRBJ2-7
TGTGCCAGCAGTTCCCGACTAGCGGGAGGGCCGGGGGAGCAGTACTTC	CASSSRLAGGPGEQYF	TRBD2	.	TRBV28	TRBJ2-7
TGTGCCAGCAGCCAGCAGGACATACGGGCTTTCTTT	CASSQQDIRAFF	.	.	TRBV3-1/TRBV3-2	TRBJ1-1
TGTGCCAGCAGCTTAGGGGGGGGGCGGATGAACACTGAAGCTTTCTTT	CASSLGGGRMNTEAFF	.	.	TRBV7-2	TRBJ1-1
TGCAGCGTGGGGGCCCGGACTCCCAACGACGAGCAGTACTTC	CSVGARTPNDEQYF	.	few	TRBV29-1	TRBJ2-7
TGTGCCAGCAGTTTAGAGAACTATGGCTACACCTTC	CASSLENYGYTF	.	.	TRBV12-3/TRBV12-4	TRBJ1-2
TGTGCCAGCAGCTTAGGTCAGGGGGCCTATGGCTACACCTTC	CASSLGQGAYGYTF	TRBD1	.	TRBV7-2	TRBJ1-2
TGTGCCAGCTCACTATTCGACCTAGAAGGTTTGCACGAGCAGTACTTC	CASSLFDLEGLHEQYF	.	.	TRBV18	TRBJ2-7
TGTGCCAGCAGCTTAAGGGGTGACACCATATATTTT	CASSLRGDTIYF	.	.	TRBV7-3	TRBJ1-3
TGTGCCAGCAGCTACGGACGGCCATCCACTGAAGCTTTCTTT	CASSYGRPSTEAFF	.	once	TRBV7-2	TRBJ1-1
TGTGCCAGCAGCTTAGTTGCGGGGGAAGGCTACACCTTC	CASSLVAGEGYTF	.	.	TRBV7-3	TRBJ1-2
TGTGCCAGCTCACCAAGGCAGGGGGCTGAGGGCACTGAAGCTTTCTTT	CASSPRQGAEGTEAFF	TRBD1	.	TRBV18	TRBJ1-1
TGTGCCAGCAGGGACGGATCGGAGTTTGAGCCCCAGCATTTT	CASRDGSEFEPQHF	.	few	TRBV28	TRBJ1-5
TGTGCCAGCAGGCCGGGTGGATCGAACACCGGGGAGCTGTTTTTT	CASRPGGSNTGELFF	.	.	TRBV6-5	TRBJ2-2
TGTGCCAGCAGCCAAGGGGACAGCAATTCACCCCTCCACTTT	CASSQGDSNSPLHF	TRBD1	.	TRBV3-1/TRBV3-2	TRBJ1-6
TGTGCCAGCAGCGCCCTAGACTCAAGCTATGGCTACACCTTC	CASSALDSSYGYTF	.	.	TRBV5-4	TRBJ1-2